The TCR beta chain described here comes from a study of blood T cell repertoires in COVID-19. Using immunoSEQ multiplex PCR, the repertoire was profiled, and TCRdb retains in-frame clones only, with some absent. The repertoire holds 150,000 to 200,000 clones, with 82% as singletons. Sequencing was done on a sample of PBMCs or T cells enriched from blood (not recorded which). The TCR sequence derives from a man aged 40-50 years who had recovered from COVID-19.

CDR3 amino acids: CASSFEWGGQPQHF. The CDR3 coding sequence is TGCGCCAGCAGTTTCGAGTGGGGAGGGCAGCCCCAGCATTTT. The rearrangement links TRBV4-3 to TRBJ1-5; D unclear. This CDR3 comprises 14 residues. CDR1 and CDR2 from the germline V gene are LGHNA and YSLEER. V lost 6 bases and J 7 bases, leaving 16 bases between the germline ends.